The text below deals with one TCR beta chain. Its antigen is currently unknown. This sample was included in a study of blood T cells in healthy people across ages. Whole-study findings and limits: The recorded TCR beta diversity per million T cells decreased in a roughly linear manner with age. No one knew whether donors had CMV, which possibly confounded expanded clonotype changes.

Then a second PCR, running roughly 7 to 11 cycles, was carried out with a sample-barcoded 5' primer and a J-beta primer mix. Via MiXCR, TCRdb re-called the 5' RACE reads, giving one row per CDR3 protein. The sample has about 640,000 distinct CDR3 sequences; 58% are singletons. This receptor was taken from a man aged 55 to 70 in good health. Material: blood.

The CDR3 is CASSQQGQQNEKLFF. The DNA of the CDR3 is TGTGCCAGCAGCCAACAGGGACAGCAGAATGAAAAACTGTTTTTT. The chain recombines TRBV3-1 with TRBJ1-4, with 7 bases matching TRBD1. This CDR3 contains 15 residues. V gave up 2 bases and J gave up 5 bases; unmatched junction bases: 5. The germline CDR1 and CDR2 sequences are LGHDT and YNNKEL (reference sequence).